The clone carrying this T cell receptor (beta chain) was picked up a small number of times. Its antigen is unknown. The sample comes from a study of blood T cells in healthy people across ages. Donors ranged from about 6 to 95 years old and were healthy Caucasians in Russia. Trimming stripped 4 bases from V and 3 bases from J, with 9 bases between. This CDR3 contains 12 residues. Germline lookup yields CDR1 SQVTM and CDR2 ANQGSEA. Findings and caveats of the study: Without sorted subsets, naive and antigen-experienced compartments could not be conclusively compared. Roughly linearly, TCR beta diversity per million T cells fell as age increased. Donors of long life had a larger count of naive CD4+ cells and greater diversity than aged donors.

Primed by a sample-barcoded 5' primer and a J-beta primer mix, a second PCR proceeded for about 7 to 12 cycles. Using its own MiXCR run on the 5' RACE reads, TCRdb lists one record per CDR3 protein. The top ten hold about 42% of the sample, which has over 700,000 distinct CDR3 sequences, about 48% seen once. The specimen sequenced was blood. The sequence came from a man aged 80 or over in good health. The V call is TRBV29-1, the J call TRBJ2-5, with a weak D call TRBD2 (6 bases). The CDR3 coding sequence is TGCAGCGTTGTCGGGACTGAAGAGACCCAGTACTTC. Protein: CSVVGTEETQYF. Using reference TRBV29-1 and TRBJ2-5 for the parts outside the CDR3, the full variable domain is SAVISQKPSRDICQRGTSLTIQCQVDSQVTMMFWYRQQPGQSLTLIATANQGSEATYESGFVIDKFPISRPNLTFSTLTVSNMSPEDSSIYLCSVVGTEETQYFGPGTRLLVL.